This T cell receptor (beta chain) emerged from a study of blood T cell repertoires in COVID-19. The wider study: T cells, B-cell-depleted T cells, or PBMCs provided the cDNA or gDNA that served as material.

In germline, CDR1 is WSHSY, CDR2 SAAADI. V shed 6 bases and J 5 bases; nucleotides not matched to a gene: 5. The CDR3 consists of 15 residues. Original methodology: How many nucleated cells were present was estimated from reference gene primer amplification. TCRdb's copy holds only in-frame clones and misses some; the assay was immunoSEQ multiplex PCR. V and J calls and clone size are those listed in that table; D and trimming were worked out from the DNA. The sample lists 100,000 to 150,000 clones, around 87% seen once, with 3.6% in the top ten. The chain combines TRBV10-2 with TRBJ2-1; 12 nucleotides match TRBD2. This sequence was found in a woman aged 55-70 years with acute or convalescent COVID-19. The specimen sequenced was peripheral blood. The CDR3 DNA follows: TGCGCCAGCAGAGGACTAGCGGGAATAAACAATGAGCAGTTCTTC. Its protein product is CASRGLAGINNEQFF.